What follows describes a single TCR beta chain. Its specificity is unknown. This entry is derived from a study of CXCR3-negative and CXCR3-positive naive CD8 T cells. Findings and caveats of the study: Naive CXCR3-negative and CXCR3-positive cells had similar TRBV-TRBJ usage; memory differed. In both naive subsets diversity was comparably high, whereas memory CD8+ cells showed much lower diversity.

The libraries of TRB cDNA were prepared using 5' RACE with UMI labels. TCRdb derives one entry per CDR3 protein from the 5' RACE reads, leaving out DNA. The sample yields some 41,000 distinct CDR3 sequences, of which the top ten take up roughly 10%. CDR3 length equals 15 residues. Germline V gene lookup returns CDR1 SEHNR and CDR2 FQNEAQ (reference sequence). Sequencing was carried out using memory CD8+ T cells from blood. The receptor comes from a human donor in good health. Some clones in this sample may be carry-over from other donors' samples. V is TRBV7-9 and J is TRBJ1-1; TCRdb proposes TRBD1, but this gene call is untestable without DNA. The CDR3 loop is CASSPAGQPNTEAFF.